Listed here is a single TCR beta chain. What it binds is not known. The V gene end was trimmed by 1 base and the J gene end by 6 bases; junction bases not matched to a gene: 6. The CDR3 runs to 14 residues. Germline V gene lookup returns CDR1 LGHNA and CDR2 YSLEER. These data come from a study of beta chain features in type 1 diabetes. Points from the study as a whole: Type 1 diabetes patients showed a moderate but significant shortening of TCRB CDR3s in all four CD4+ subsets.

Post-sort purity exceeded 98% for all sorted populations. Sequencing targeted expressed TCRB transcripts, as all isolated RNA had been reverse transcribed. Profiling relied on immunoSEQ multiplex PCR, and the TCRdb table lists in-frame clones only, not all of them. The data contain around 150,000 clones, 10% of them seen just once; the ten biggest clones take up roughly 0.45%. The J gene is TRBJ2-7, the V gene TRBV4-3; 7 nucleotides agree with TRBD2. This TCR came from a man aged 25-40 years with type 1 diabetes. The specimen was central memory CD4+ T cells from blood. The CDR3 DNA sequence: TGCGCCAGCAGCCAAGGGACTAGGGAAGCCGAGCAGTACTTC. Amino acid sequence: CASSQGTREAEQYF.